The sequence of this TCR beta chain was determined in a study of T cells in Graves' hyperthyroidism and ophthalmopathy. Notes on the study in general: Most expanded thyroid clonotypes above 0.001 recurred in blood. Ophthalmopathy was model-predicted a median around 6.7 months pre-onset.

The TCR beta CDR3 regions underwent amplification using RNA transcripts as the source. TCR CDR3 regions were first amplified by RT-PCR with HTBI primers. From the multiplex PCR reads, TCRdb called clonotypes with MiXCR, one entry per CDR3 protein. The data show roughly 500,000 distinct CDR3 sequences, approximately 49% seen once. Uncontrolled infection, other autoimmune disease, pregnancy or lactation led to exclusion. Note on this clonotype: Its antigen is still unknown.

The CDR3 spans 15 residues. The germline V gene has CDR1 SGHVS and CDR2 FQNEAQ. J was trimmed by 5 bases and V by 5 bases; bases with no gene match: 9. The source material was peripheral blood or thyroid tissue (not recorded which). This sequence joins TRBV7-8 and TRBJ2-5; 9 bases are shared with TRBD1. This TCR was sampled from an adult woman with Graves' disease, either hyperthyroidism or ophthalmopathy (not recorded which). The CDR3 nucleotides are TGTGCCAGCAGCGTCCGGGACAGGGTTTGGGAGACCCAGTACTTC. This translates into CASSVRDRVWETQYF.